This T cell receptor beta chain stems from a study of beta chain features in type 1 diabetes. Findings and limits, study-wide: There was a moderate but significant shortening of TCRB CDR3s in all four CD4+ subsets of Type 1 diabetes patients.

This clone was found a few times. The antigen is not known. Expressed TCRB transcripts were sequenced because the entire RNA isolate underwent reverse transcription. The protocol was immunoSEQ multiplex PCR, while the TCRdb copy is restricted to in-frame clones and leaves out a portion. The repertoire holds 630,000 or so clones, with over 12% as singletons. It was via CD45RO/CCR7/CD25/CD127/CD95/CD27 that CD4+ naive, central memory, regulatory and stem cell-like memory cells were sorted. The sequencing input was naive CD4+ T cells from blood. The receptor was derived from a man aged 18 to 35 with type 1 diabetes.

The CDR3 loop reads CASSHRPTRGTEAFF. CDR3 in DNA: TGTGCCAGCAGCCACCGACCGACTCGGGGCACTGAAGCTTTCTTT. J is TRBJ1-1 and V is TRBV7-9; D remains unclear. The CDR3 has 15 residues. Trimming removed 5 bases at V and 4 bases at J, with 17 bases between. The germline gives CDR1 SEHNR, CDR2 FQNEAQ (reference sequence).